Included here is one T cell receptor beta chain sequence, with context. This clone appeared once. What antigen it recognizes has not been identified. The input lacks base qualities; no much larger clone sits a single base away. Reading from cysteine to phenylalanine, the CDR3 counts 14 amino acids. The retained sequence is limited to the CDR3, 42 bases, with the frame set at the first base. Trimming removed 4 bases from V and 1 base from J, leaving 7 bases between the germline ends. The germline V gene supplies CDR1 MNHNS and CDR2 SASEGT. This sample is part of a study of shared clonotypes between healthy human individuals (TCRdb year 2020). For the study in its entirety: The cohort comprised a couple of women and a few men aged 18 to 49 years. To increase sequencing depth and limit assay-specific biases, TCR repertoire library preparation and sequencing were carried out by different laboratories using diverse techniques. Per donor, three plates each were used for CD4 naive and CD4 memory, two for CD8 naive, and one for CD8 memory. To estimate repertoire size and how much clonotypes are shared between individuals, the study performed deep sequencing of blood TCR repertoires from roughly five healthy adults. Each donor's leukapheresis produced roughly between about 0.85 and 10 billion PBMCs. Results and caveats for the whole study, not just this receptor: Because the study included only a small number of donors, the genetic and exposure-history diversity represented was limited. Pairwise subsampling indicated that sequencing depth was expected to affect the degree of clonotype sharing among donors. Estimated clonotype richness was generally larger for naive than for memory subsets. Compared with non-shared clonotypes, clonotypes shared by all four sorted-subset donors had higher generation probabilities. When a few donors were compared, the shared fraction of clonotypes was about 5.4% for naive CD4, 3.5% to 4% for naive CD8, roughly 2.5% for memory CD4, and under 0.5% for memory CD8. Sampling was restricted to blood, and TCR repertoires in tissue are likely to differ from TCR repertoires in blood. Rarefaction of sorted-subset datasets indicated incomplete sequencing despite the large sequencing depth.

TCR CDR3 regions were amplified from genomic DNA by multiplex PCR using the deep immunoSEQ assay. Genomic DNA extracted from each cell subset was distributed evenly over all wells of several immunoSEQ 96-well plates, and each plate served as one replicate. For sorted subsets, each replicate PCR was loaded with roughly 190 ng genomic DNA, equivalent to 30,000 or so T cell genomes. Purified libraries were quantified with a Qubit 3.0 fluorometer, sized on a Bioanalyzer 2100, and re-quantified with the KAPA Library Quantification kit. A separate single-read 150-cycle Illumina NextSeq 550 flow cell was used to sequence each immunoSEQ 96-well plate. For the original study's pipeline: The immunoSEQ output contained only junctional sequences without quality scores, so filtering could not match that applied to full-length reads. To assign V/J genes and CDR3, sequences were annotated against IMGT germline references using PyIR, a Python wrapper for IgBLAST v1.9. Any read was removed if the V/J assignment was weak (E-value above 1e-6), the CDR3 was missing, or the read contained stop codons, out-of-frame junctions, or ambiguous translated residues. V3J clonotypes were defined by identical inferred V gene, J gene, and CDR3 amino acid sequence. Percentage overlap between repertoires was computed as shared unique clonotypes divided by the size of the smaller repertoire. Three approaches were used to assess repertoire richness: RTK rarefaction, the Chao1 estimator, and Recon v2.1 estimates of unobserved clonotypes. Generation probabilities for all TCRbeta clonotypes obtained by the gDNA method from a handful of donors were computed using OLGA. TCRdb provides this immuneACCESS table in a form limited to in-frame rearrangements. Some clones are lacking; in checked studies, under half of them reflect an unresolved V gene, and why the rest are absent is not known. V, J and clone size were drawn from that table, and D and trimming were deduced from the DNA. Within this sample are about 1 million clones, with under 80% of them counted one time only. About 1.5% of the sample is in the top ten clones.

Donors were healthy HIV-negative adults with no recently reported acute infections or vaccinations. Every donor was a Caucasian adult residing in Nashville, Tennessee, USA. Magnetic negative selection was used to enrich CD4+ T cells, after which naive cells were positively selected on CD45RA and the negative fraction became the memory subset. Blood was collected by leukapheresis, and PBMCs were isolated by Ficoll-Histopaque density gradient centrifugation and then cryopreserved in liquid nitrogen vapor phase. Analytical flow cytometry was used to check the purity and quantity of every magnetically sorted T cell population. Genomic DNA was isolated from each sorted fraction and quantified by UV absorbance on a Nanodrop 2000c.

The receptor was isolated from a man between 18 and 29 years old in good health. Here the chain combines TRBV6-1 and TRBJ2-2; the D gene lacks a confident call. Sequencing used memory CD4+ T cells sorted from blood. This sample's cell subset or site label indicates: CD45RA-negative fraction. The nucleotide sequence reads as follows: TGTGCCAGCAGTGGCACCAGGAACACCGGGGAGCTGTTTTTT. This codes for CASSGTRNTGELFF.